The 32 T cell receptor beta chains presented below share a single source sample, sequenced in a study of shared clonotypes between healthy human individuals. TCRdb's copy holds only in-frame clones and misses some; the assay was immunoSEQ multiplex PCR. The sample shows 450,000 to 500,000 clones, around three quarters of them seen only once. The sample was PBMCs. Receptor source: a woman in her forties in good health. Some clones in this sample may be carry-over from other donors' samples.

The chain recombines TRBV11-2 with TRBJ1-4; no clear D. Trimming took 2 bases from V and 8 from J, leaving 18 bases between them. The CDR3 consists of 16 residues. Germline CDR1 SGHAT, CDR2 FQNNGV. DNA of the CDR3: TGTGCCAGCAGCTTACCCCCGGGCCGGGCCGACGAAAAACTGTTTTTT. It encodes CASSLPPGRADEKLFF.

CDR3 residues: CASSVGGGEKLFF. The DNA for the CDR3 is TGTGCCAGCAGCGTAGGCGGGGGTGAAAAACTGTTTTTT. V usage is TRBV9 and J usage is TRBJ1-4; maybe TRBD1 (5 bases). Germline-derived CDR1 and CDR2 are SGDLS and YYNGEE. V was pared by 0 bases and J by 7 bases, with 7 bases between. The CDR3 sequence is 13 residues long.

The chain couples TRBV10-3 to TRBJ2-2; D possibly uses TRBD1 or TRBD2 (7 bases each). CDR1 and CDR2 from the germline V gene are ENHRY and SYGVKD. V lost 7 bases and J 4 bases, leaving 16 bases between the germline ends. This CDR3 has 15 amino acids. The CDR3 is CAITGGGPGTGELFF. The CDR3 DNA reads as TGTGCCATCACAGGGGGGGGCCCGGGCACCGGGGAGCTGTTTTTT.

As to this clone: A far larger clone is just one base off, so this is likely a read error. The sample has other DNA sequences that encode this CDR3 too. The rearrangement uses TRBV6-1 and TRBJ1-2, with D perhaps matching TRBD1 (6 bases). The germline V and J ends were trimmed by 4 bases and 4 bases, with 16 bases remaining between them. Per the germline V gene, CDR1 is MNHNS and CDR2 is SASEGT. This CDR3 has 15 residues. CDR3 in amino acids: CASSGGGQSFYGYTF. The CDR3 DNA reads TGTGCCAGCAGTGGGGGAGGACAGTCTTTCTATGGCTACACCTTC.

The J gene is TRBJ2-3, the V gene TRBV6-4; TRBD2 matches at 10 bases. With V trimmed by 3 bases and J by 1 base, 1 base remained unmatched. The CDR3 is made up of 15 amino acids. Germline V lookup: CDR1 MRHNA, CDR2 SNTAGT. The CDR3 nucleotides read TGTGCCAGCAGTGAAGGGACTAGCGGCACAGATACGCAGTATTTT. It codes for CASSEGTSGTDTQYF.

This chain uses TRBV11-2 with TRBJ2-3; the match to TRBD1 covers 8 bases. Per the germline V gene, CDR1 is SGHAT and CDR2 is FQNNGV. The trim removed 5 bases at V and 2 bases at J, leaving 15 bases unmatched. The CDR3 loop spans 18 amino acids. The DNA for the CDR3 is TGTGCCAGCAGCCCGGCTATGACAGGGGCATTACCCACAGATACGCAGTATTTT. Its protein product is CASSPAMTGALPTDTQYF.

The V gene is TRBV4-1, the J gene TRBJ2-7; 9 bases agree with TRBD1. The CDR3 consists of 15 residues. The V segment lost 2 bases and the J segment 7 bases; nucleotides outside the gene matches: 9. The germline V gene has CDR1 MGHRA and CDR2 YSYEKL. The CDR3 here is CASSQIGTGRREQYF. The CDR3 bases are TGCGCCAGCAGCCAAATTGGGACAGGGAGGAGGGAGCAGTACTTC.

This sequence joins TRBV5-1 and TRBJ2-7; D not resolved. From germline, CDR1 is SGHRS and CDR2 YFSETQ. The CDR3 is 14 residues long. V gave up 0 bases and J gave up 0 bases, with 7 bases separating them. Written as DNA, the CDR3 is TGCGCCAGCAGCTTGGACATCAGCTCCTACGAGCAGTACTTC. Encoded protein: CASSLDISSYEQYF.

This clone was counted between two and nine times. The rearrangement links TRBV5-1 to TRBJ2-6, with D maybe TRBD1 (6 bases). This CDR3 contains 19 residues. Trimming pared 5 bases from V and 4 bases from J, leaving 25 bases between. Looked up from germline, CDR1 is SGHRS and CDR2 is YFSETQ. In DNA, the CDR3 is TGCGCCAGCAGGGGACAACCCAACCACATAGGAAACGGGGCCAACGTCCTGACTTTC. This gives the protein CASRGQPNHIGNGANVLTF.

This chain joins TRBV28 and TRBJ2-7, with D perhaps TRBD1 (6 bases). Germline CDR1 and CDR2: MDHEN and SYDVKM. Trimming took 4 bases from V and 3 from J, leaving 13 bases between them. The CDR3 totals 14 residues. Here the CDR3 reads CASSSGQRNYEQYF. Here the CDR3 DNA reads TGTGCCAGCAGTTCCGGACAGAGAAACTACGAGCAGTACTTC.

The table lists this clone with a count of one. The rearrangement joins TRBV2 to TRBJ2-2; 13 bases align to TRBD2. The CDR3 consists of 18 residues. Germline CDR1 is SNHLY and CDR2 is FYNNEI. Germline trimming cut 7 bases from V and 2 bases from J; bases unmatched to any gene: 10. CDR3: CASTRRTSGSRNTGELFF. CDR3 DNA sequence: TGTGCCAGCACTCGAAGGACTAGCGGGAGCCGAAACACCGGGGAGCTGTTTTTT.

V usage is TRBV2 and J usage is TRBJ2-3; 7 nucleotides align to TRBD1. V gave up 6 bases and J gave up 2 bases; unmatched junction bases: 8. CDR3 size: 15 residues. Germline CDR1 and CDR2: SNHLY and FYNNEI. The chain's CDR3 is CASRHRQGHTDTQYF. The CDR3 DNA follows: TGTGCCAGCAGACACCGACAGGGACACACAGATACGCAGTATTTT.

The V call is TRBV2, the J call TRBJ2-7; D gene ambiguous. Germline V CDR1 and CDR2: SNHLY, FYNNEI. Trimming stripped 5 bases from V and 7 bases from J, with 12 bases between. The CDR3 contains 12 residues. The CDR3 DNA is TGTGCCAGCAGTCGGCAGATTGGGGAGCAGTACTTC. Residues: CASSRQIGEQYF. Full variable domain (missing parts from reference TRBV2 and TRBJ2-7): EPEVTQTPSHQVTQMGQEVILRCVPISNHLYFYWYRQILGQKVEFLVSFYNNEISEKSEIFDDQFSVERPDGSNFTLKIRSTKLEDSAMYFCASSRQIGEQYFGPGTRLTVT.

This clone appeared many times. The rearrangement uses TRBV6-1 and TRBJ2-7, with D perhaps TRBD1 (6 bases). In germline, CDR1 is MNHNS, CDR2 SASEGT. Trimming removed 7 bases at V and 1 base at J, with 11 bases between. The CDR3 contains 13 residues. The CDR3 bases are TGTGCCAGCACCAAGGGGGAATCCTACGAGCAGTACTTC. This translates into CASTKGESYEQYF.

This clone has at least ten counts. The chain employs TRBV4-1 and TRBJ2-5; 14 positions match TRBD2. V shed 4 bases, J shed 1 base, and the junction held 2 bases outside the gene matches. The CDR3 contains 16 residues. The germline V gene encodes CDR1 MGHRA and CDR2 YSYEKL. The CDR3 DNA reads TGCGCCAGCAGCCGAGGGACTAGCGGGAGCCAAGAGACCCAGTACTTC. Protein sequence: CASSRGTSGSQETQYF.

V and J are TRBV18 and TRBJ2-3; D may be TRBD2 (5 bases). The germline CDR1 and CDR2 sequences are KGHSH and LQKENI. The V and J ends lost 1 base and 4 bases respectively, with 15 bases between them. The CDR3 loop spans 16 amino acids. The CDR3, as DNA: TGTGCCAGCTCACCACTCACACCGGAGGTCTCAGATACGCAGTATTTT. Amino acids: CASSPLTPEVSDTQYF.

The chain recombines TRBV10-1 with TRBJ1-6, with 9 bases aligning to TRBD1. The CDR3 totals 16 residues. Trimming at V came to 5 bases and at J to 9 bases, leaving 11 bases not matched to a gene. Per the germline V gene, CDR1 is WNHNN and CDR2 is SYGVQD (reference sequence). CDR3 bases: TGCGCCAGCAGTCTTCCGGGACAGGGAGGCGGTTCACCCCTCCACTTT. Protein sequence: CASSLPGQGGGSPLHF.

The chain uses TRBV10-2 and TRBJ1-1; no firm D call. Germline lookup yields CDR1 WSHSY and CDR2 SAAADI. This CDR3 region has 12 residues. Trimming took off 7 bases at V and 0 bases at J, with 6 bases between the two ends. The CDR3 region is CASMGLNTEAFF. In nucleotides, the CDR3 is TGCGCCAGCATGGGCTTGAACACTGAAGCTTTCTTT.

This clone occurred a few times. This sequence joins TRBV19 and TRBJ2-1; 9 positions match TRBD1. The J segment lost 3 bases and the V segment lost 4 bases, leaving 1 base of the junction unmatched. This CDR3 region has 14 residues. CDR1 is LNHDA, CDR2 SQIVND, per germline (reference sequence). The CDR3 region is CASSTGQGYNEQFF. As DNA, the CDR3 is TGTGCCAGTAGTACGGGACAGGGCTACAATGAGCAGTTCTTC. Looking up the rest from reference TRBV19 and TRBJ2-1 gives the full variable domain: DGGITQSPKYLFRKEGQNVTLSCEQNLNHDAMYWYRQDPGQGLRLIYYSQIVNDFQKGDIAEGYSVSREKKESFPLTVTSAQKNPTAFYLCASSTGQGYNEQFFGPGTRLTVL.

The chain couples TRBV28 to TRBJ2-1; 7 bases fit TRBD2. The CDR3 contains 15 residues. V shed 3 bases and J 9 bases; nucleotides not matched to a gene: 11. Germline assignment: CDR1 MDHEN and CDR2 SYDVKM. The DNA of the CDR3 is TGTGCCAGCAGTTTTGGTGGGAGGGCCGGTATTGAGCAGTTCTTC. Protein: CASSFGGRAGIEQFF. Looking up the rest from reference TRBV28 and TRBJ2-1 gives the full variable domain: DVKVTQSSRYLVKRTGEKVFLECVQDMDHENMFWYRQDPGLGLRLIYFSYDVKMKEKGDIPEGYSVSREKKERFSLILESASTNQTSMYLCASSFGGRAGIEQFFGPGTRLTVL.

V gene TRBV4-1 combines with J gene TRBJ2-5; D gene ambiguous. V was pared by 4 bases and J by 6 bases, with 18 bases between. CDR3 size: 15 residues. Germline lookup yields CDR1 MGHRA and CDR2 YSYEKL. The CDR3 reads CASSRGPGEKKTQYF. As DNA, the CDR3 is TGCGCCAGCAGCCGAGGACCTGGGGAAAAAAAGACCCAGTACTTC.

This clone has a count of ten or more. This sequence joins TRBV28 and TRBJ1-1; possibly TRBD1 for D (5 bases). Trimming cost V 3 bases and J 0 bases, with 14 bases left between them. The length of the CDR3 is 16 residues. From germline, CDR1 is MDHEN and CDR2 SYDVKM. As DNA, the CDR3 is TGTGCCAGCAGTTTCGGGACGAACTACATGAACACTGAAGCTTTCTTT. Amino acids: CASSFGTNYMNTEAFF. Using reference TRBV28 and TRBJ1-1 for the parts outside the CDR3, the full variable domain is DVKVTQSSRYLVKRTGEKVFLECVQDMDHENMFWYRQDPGLGLRLIYFSYDVKMKEKGDIPEGYSVSREKKERFSLILESASTNQTSMYLCASSFGTNYMNTEAFFGQGTRLTVV.

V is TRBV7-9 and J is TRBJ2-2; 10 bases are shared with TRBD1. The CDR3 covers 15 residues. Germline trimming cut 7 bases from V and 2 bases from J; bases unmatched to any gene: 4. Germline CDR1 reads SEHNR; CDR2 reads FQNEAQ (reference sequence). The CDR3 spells CASTRQGANTGELFF. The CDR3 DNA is TGTGCCAGCACACGACAGGGGGCCAACACCGGGGAGCTGTTTTTT.

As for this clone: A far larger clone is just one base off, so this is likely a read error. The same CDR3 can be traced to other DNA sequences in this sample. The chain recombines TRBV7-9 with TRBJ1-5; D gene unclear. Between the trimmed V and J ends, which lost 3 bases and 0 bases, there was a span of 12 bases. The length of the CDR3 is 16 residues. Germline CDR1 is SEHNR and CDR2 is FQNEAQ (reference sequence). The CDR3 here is CASSFSRSGSNQPQHF. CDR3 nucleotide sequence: TGTGCCAGCAGCTTCTCCCGGAGTGGTAGCAATCAGCCCCAGCATTTT. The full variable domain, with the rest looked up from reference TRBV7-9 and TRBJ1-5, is DTGVSQNPRHKITKRGQNVTFRCDPISEHNRLYWYRQTLGQGPEFLTYFQNEAQLEKSRLLSDRFSAERPKGSFSTLEIQRTEQGDSAMYLCASSFSRSGSNQPQHFGDGTRLSIL.

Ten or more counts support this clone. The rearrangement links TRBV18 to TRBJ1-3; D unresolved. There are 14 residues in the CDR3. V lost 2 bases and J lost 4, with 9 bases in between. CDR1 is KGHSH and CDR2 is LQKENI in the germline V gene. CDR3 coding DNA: TGTGCCAGCTCACCAACCCCAGTAGGAAACACCATATATTTT. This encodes CASSPTPVGNTIYF.

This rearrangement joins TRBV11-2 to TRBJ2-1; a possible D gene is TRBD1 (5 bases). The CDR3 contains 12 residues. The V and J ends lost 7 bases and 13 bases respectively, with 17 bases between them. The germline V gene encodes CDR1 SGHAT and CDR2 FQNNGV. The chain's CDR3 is CASNIGAGVQFF. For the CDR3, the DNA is TGTGCCAGCAACATTGGGGCCGGCGTACAGTTCTTC.

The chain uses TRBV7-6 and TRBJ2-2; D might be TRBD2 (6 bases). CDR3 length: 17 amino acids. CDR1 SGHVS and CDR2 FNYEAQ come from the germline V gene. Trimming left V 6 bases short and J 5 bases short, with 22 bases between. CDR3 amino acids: CASRQAGGTFLTGELFF. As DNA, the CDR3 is TGTGCCAGCAGACAAGCGGGCGGGACTTTCCTTACCGGGGAGCTGTTTTTT.

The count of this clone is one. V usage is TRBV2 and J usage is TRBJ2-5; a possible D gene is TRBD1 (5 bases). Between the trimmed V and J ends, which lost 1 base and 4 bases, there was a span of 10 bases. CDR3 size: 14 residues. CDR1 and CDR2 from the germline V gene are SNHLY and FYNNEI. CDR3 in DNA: TGTGCCAGCAGTGAAGGAGGTCAGGGAGAGACCCAGTACTTC. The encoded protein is CASSEGGQGETQYF.

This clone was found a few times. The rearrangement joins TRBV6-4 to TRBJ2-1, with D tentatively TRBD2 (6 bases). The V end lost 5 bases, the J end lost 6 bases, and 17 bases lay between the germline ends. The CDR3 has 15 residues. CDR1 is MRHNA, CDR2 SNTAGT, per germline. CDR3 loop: CASSPRGGTSNEQFF. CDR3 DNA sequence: TGTGCCAGCAGTCCTCGGGGCGGGACGAGCAATGAGCAGTTCTTC.

The CDR3 protein is CAWSMVAKNIQYF. The CDR3, as DNA: TGTGCCTGGAGTATGGTAGCCAAAAACATTCAGTACTTC. The chain is built from TRBV30 and TRBJ2-4; no reliable D call. V was pared by 2 bases and J by 0 bases, with 5 bases between. Germline CDR1 and CDR2: GTSNPN and SVGIG (reference sequence). The CDR3 loop spans 13 amino acids.

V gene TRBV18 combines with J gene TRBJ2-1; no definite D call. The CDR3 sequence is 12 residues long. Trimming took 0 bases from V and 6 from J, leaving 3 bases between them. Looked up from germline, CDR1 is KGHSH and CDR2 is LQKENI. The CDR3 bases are TGTGCCAGCTCACCACCATCCAATGAGCAGTTCTTC. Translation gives CASSPPSNEQFF.

CDR3: CASSPLPLGSNQPQHF. CDR3 nucleotide sequence: TGTGCCAGCAGTCCACTACCCTTGGGCAGCAATCAGCCCCAGCATTTT. The rearrangement joins TRBV27 to TRBJ1-5; D unresolved. The CDR3 runs to 16 residues. Germline V gives CDR1 MNHEY, CDR2 SMNVEV (reference sequence). Trimming removed 5 bases from V and 1 base from J, with 15 bases in between.